The clone carrying this T cell receptor beta chain rates as medium-sized. The CDR3 loop spans 13 amino acids. CDR1 and CDR2 from the germline V gene are SGHTA and FQGNSA. V was cut by 0 bases and J by 5 bases, with 6 bases left in between. A unique molecular identifier was attached to every TCR cDNA molecule. TCRdb independently ran MiXCR on the 5' RACE reads; one entry per CDR3 protein. This sample has several thousand distinct CDR3 sequences, with about 26% found just once. The sample originates from a study of spatial heterogeneity in lung cancer. In the study overall: Sequencing covered available follow-up PBMC samples collected a median of approximately 25 months after resection. Each unique TCR and UMI combination was seen more than ten times on average in raw reads.

As for time point: blood at routine non-recurrence follow-up after resection. Unsorted whole RNA samples from tumor, nontumor lung or frozen PBMC were sequenced. The material sequenced was PBMCs, taken at follow-up. V is TRBV7-2 and J is TRBJ2-3, with no clear D. This clonotype was sampled from a male donor with early-stage non-small cell lung cancer. The CDR3 reads CASSLARIDTQYF. The CDR3 nucleotides are TGTGCCAGCAGCTTAGCGAGGATAGATACGCAGTATTTT. The full variable domain, completed using reference TRBV7-2 and TRBJ2-3, is GAGVSQSPSNKVTEKGKDVELRCDPISGHTALYWYRQSLGQGLEFLIYFQGNSAPDKSGLPSDRFSAERTGGSVSTLTIQRTQQEDSAVYLCASSLARIDTQYFGPGTRLTVL.